Listed below are T cell receptor beta chains from one sample, sequenced in a study of blood T cell repertoires in COVID-19. Method: immunoSEQ multiplex PCR; TCRdb's copy keeps in-frame clones and lacks some. Of more than 250,000 clones listed, approximately 80% were seen once; the top ten hold 8.6%. The sequenced sample was peripheral blood. Receptor source: a human donor in a cohort sampled during active COVID-19. CDR3s leave out the opening cysteine and the closing phenylalanine or tryptophan. Expanded clones are given a class, and other clones once, few, many or no size at all.

cdr3_length clone_size j_call v_call cdr3_aa
13 few TRBJ1-1 TRBV7-9 ASRRYRGGETEAF
10 . TRBJ1-2 TRBV28 ASNGQTYGYT
12 . TRBJ1-2 TRBV21-1 ASRLTGLNYGYT
11 once TRBJ2-7 TRBV11-2 ASSRGSPYEQY
11 . TRBJ1-1 TRBV7-2 ASSLFGQAEAF
15 once TRBJ2-2 TRBV11-3 ASSSRRQPQNTGELF
13 . TRBJ1-2 TRBV6-5 ASSYDYDRHYGYT
12 . TRBJ2-7 TRBV6-5 ASSLTVTSYEQY
12 once TRBJ1-2 TRBV28 ASTRGREWYGYT
14 few TRBJ1-5 TRBV7-9 ASSFGQGVFNQPQH
14 . TRBJ2-3 TRBV7-2 ASSPNSGGRAGLGY
13 . TRBJ1-3 TRBV7-2 ASSPQPGAKNTIY
13 . TRBJ2-3 TRBV2 ASTSQGVSTDTQY
10 . TRBJ1-2 TRBV12-3/TRBV12-4 ASSFRYYGYT
13 . TRBJ1-1 TRBV7-9 ASSPTLDGTSEAF
12 . TRBJ2-7 TRBV29-1 SVEGGDGGSEQY
13 . TRBJ2-5 TRBV5-6 ASSGRGAGPETQY
14 . TRBJ2-2 TRBV11-1 ASSPTGGFYDGELF
15 . TRBJ1-2 TRBV7-9 ASSSSLGATGNYGYT
12 . TRBJ1-4 TRBV5-6 ASSLAATNEKLF
14 . TRBJ2-7 TRBV11-2 ASSGRGIAGTYEQY
19 . TRBJ2-1 TRBV14 ASSQEPGQGAETSGRREQF
11 . TRBJ2-1 TRBV24-1 ATSQTSRDEQF
10 . TRBJ1-2 TRBV6-5 ASSPVPYGYT
12 . TRBJ1-1 TRBV5-4 ASRYSTGDTEAF
14 . TRBJ2-7 TRBV7-7 ASSLRRAPRSNEQY
12 . TRBJ2-3 TRBV5-4 ASSFGLVSDTQY
14 . TRBJ2-6 TRBV2 ASRLHDISGANVLT
11 . TRBJ2-1 TRBV10-3 AIRGQNPNEQF
14 . TRBJ2-7 TRBV5-4 ASSLGPTRVLGEQY
12 few TRBJ1-2 TRBV18 ASSPDSSNYGYT
13 . TRBJ2-7 TRBV7-9 ASSLEAGGNYEQY
12 few TRBJ1-2 TRBV24-1 ATSDHGLAYGYT
11 . TRBJ1-1 TRBV11-3 ASSLGGLTEAF
12 . TRBJ2-7 TRBV10-3 AISESTGTYEQY
12 . TRBJ1-4 TRBV28 ASSLYATNEKLF
11 . TRBJ2-5 TRBV19 ASSLGREETQY
12 . TRBJ2-7 TRBV6-5 AIKTSGRALEQY
12 . TRBJ1-3 TRBV6-1 ASSEAVSGNTIY
14 . TRBJ2-7 TRBV10-3 AISESASGNQYEQY
13 once TRBJ1-1 TRBV19 ASSIGTGVFTEAF
10 . TRBJ1-2 TRBV14 ASSLQGGGYT
15 . TRBJ2-2 TRBV11-3 ASSANRGSWGPGELF
14 . TRBJ2-1 TRBV19 ASSNAGGSSYNEQF
12 . TRBJ1-5 TRBV6-2/TRBV6-3 ASSYPPGQQPQH
15 . TRBJ2-2 TRBV21-1 ASSKDTDREHTGELF
11 . TRBJ1-1 TRBV19 ASNPARVTEAF
14 . TRBJ2-1 TRBV2 ASSEGQDYSYNEQF
11 . TRBJ2-5 TRBV6-5 ASSRWRGETQY
11 . TRBJ1-2 TRBV6-6 ASSHGQGYGYT
11 few TRBJ1-2 TRBV7-2 ASNLGGLGGYT
15 . TRBJ1-1 TRBV5-1 ASRAGGQLLVITEAF
13 few TRBJ1-4 TRBV25-1 ASSDARQGNEKLF
13 . TRBJ2-3 TRBV2 ASSPGLGSRDTQY
12 . TRBJ2-7 TRBV7-7 ASSFAQGAYEQY